This entry lists 9 T cell receptor beta chains sequenced from one sample in a study of blood T cell repertoires in COVID-19. Libraries were prepared by immunoSEQ multiplex PCR; TCRdb keeps only in-frame clonotypes and omits some of them. The sample lists 150,000 to 200,000 clones; 89% were seen once. The sample comprised peripheral blood. The receptors were gathered from a man aged 18 to 30 who had recovered from COVID-19.

The chain combines TRBV6-4 with TRBJ2-5, with 8 bases matching TRBD2. CDR1 MRHNA and CDR2 SNTAGT come from the germline V gene. With V trimmed by 10 bases and J by 3 bases, 10 bases remained unmatched. The CDR3 consists of 14 residues. The CDR3 bases are TGTGCCACCGGGGGTAGCGGGATTGAAGAGACCCAGTACTTC. Amino acid sequence: CATGGSGIEETQYF.

V and J are TRBV6-5 and TRBJ1-2; 8 nucleotides agree with TRBD1. Germline V CDR1 and CDR2: MNHEY, SVGAGI. The J segment lost 5 bases and the V segment lost 5 bases, leaving 7 bases of the junction unmatched. The CDR3 length is 14 residues. CDR3 DNA: TGTGCCAGCAGTAACACACAGGGGGGGTATGGCTACACCTTC. Translation: CASSNTQGGYGYTF.

The chain has TRBV19 and TRBJ1-3; 8 positions match TRBD1. Losses at the gene ends were 4 bases for V and 4 bases for J; bases not matched to a gene: 9. The CDR3 is made up of 16 amino acids. The V gene's germline CDR1 is LNHDA and CDR2 SQIVND (reference sequence). The CDR3 loop reads CASSSWTGSQGNTIYF. CDR3 sequence (DNA): TGTGCCAGTAGTAGCTGGACAGGGTCGCAAGGAAACACCATATATTTT. The full variable domain, its missing parts supplied by reference TRBV19 and TRBJ1-3, is DGGITQSPKYLFRKEGQNVTLSCEQNLNHDAMYWYRQDPGQGLRLIYYSQIVNDFQKGDIAEGYSVSREKKESFPLTVTSAQKNPTAFYLCASSSWTGSQGNTIYFGEGSWLTVV.

This clone was seen once. This chain uses TRBV6-2 or TRBV6-3 with TRBJ2-1, with D hard to call. CDR1 and CDR2 (germline): MNHEY, SVGEGT. Trimming pared 2 bases from V and 5 bases from J, leaving 4 bases between. The length of the CDR3 is 12 residues. The chain's CDR3 is CASSYPHNEQFF. For the CDR3, the DNA is TGTGCCAGCAGTTACCCTCACAATGAGCAGTTCTTC.

This clone was recorded only once. The CDR3 is CASSLREAYNEQFF. DNA of the CDR3: TGTGCCAGCAGCTTAAGGGAGGCCTACAATGAGCAGTTCTTC. The rearrangement links TRBV7-8 to TRBJ2-1; maybe TRBD2 (6 bases). Germline CDR1 and CDR2: SGHVS and FQNEAQ. Trimming took 2 bases from V and 2 from J, leaving 7 bases between them. The CDR3 runs 14 residues.

The CDR3 is CASSSPKSNNEKLFF. CDR3 sequence (DNA): TGTGCCAGTAGTAGTCCCAAGAGTAATAATGAAAAACTGTTTTTT. The chain combines TRBV19 with TRBJ1-4, with D unclear. The germline V and J ends were trimmed by 4 bases and 4 bases, with 13 bases remaining between them. Germline CDR1 and CDR2: LNHDA and SQIVND (reference sequence). CDR3 size: 15 residues.

In its sample, this clone was seen once. This CDR3 is CASSLKGVNEKLFF. The DNA of the CDR3 is TGTGCCAGCAGCTTAAAGGGGGTGAATGAAAAACTGTTTTTT. The chain employs TRBV7-2 and TRBJ1-4; D is perhaps TRBD1 (6 bases). V dropped 2 bases and J dropped 5 bases, with 9 bases sitting between them. The CDR3 spans 14 residues. CDR1 and CDR2 (germline): SGHTA, FQGNSA.

The chain is built from TRBV5-1 and TRBJ1-2, with unresolved D. This CDR3 comprises 14 residues. CDR1 SGHRS and CDR2 YFSETQ come from the germline V gene. V was clipped by 6 bases and J by 4 bases, with 16 bases between them. The CDR3 DNA reads as TGCGCCAGCATCCGTTCTCAGTCCTCCTATGGCTACACCTTC. It is translated as CASIRSQSSYGYTF.

Many counts were recorded for this clone. The chain employs TRBV28 and TRBJ1-5; TRBD1 agrees at 7 bases. Per the germline V gene, CDR1 is MDHEN and CDR2 is SYDVKM. This CDR3 spans 15 amino acids. Trimming at V came to 4 bases and at J to 0 bases, leaving 3 bases not matched to a gene. The CDR3 nucleotides are TGTGCCAGCAGTTCCCGGGACAGTAGCAATCAGCCCCAGCATTTT. As protein: CASSSRDSSNQPQHF.